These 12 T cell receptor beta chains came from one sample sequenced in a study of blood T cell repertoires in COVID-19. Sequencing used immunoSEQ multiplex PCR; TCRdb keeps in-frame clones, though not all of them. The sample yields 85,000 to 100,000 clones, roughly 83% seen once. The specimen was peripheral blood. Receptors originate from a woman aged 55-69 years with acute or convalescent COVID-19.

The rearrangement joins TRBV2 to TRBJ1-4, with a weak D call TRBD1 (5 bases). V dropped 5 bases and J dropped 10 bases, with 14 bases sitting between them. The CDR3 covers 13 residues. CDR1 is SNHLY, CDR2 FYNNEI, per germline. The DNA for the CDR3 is TGTGCCAGCAGTTTAAACTCCGGGGGAAAACTGTTTTTT. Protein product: CASSLNSGGKLFF.

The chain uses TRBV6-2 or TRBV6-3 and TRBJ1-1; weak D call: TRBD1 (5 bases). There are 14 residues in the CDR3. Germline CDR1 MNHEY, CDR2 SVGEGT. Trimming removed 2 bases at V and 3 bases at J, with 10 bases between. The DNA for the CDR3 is TGTGCCAGCAGTTACGGGGCGATGTACACTGAAGCTTTCTTT. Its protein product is CASSYGAMYTEAFF.

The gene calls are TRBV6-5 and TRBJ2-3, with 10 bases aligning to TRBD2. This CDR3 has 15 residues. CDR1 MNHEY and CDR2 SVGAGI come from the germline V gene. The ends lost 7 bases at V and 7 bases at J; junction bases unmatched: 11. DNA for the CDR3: TGTGCCAGCACCCCGGGGAGCGGGGGGGCAAATACGCAGTATTTT. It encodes CASTPGSGGANTQYF.

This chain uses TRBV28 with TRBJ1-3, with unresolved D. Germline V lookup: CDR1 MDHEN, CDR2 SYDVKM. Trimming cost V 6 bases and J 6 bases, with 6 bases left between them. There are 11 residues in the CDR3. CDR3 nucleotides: TGTGCCAGCAGGACTGAAAACACCATATATTTT. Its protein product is CASRTENTIYF.

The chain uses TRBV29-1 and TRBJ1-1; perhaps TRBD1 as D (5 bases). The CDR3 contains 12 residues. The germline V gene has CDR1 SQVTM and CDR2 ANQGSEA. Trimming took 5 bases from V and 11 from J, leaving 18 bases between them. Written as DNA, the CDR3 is TGCAGCGTTTTTTTTAGGGGCCTGGCGGCTTTCTTT. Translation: CSVFFRGLAAFF.

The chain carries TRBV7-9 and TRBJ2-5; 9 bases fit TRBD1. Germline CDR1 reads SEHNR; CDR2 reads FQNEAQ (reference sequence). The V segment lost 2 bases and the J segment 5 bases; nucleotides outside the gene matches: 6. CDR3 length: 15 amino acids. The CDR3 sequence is CASSLWDRAVETQYF. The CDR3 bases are TGTGCCAGCAGCTTATGGGACAGGGCGGTGGAGACCCAGTACTTC. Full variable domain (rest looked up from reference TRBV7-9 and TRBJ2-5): DTGVSQNPRHKITKRGQNVTFRCDPISEHNRLYWYRQTLGQGPEFLTYFQNEAQLEKSRLLSDRFSAERPKGSFSTLEIQRTEQGDSAMYLCASSLWDRAVETQYFGPGTRLLVL.

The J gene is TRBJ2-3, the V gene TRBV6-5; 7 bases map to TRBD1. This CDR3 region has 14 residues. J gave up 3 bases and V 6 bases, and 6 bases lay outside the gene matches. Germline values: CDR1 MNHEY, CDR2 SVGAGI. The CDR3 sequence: CASSRGQATDTQYF. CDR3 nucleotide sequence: TGTGCCAGCAGCCGCGGACAGGCAACAGATACGCAGTATTTT.

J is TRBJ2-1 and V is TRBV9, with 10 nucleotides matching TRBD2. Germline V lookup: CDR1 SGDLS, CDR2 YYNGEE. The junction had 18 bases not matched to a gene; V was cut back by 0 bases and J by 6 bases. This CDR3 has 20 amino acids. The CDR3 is CASSVAGSVSGGAFRNEQFF. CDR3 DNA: TGTGCCAGCAGCGTAGCTGGCTCGGTGAGCGGGGGGGCCTTTCGCAATGAGCAGTTCTTC.

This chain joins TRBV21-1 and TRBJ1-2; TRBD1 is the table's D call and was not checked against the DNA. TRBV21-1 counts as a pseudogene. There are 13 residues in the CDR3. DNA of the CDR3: TGTGCCAGCAGCCCGCGACAGGGTCCCGGCTACACCTTC. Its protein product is CASSPRQGPGYTF.

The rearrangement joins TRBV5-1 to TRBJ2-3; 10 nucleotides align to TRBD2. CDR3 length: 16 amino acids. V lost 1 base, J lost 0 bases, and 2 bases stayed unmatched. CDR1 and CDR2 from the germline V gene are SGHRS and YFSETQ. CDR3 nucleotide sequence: TGCGCCAGCAGCTTGATAGCGGGGGGAAGCACAGATACGCAGTATTTT. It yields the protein CASSLIAGGSTDTQYF. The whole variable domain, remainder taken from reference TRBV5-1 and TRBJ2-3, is KAGVTQTPRYLIKTRGQQVTLSCSPISGHRSVSWYQQTPGQGLQFLFEYFSETQRNKGNFPGRFSGRQFSNSRSEMNVSTLELGDSALYLCASSLIAGGSTDTQYFGPGTRLTVL.

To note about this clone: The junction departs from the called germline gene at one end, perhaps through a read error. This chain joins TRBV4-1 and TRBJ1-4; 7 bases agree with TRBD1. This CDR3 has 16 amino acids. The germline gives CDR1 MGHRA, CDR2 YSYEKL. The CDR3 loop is CASSQGGRGDGEKLFF. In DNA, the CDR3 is TGCGCCAGCAGTCAAGGGGGCAGGGGCGACGGTGAAAAACTGTTTTTT.

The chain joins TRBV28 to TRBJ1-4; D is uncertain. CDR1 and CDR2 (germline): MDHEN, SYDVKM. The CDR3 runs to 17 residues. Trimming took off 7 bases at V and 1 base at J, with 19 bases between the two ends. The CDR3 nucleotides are TGTGCCAGCACCCCTAGCTACAGTTTCGGAACTAATGAAAAACTGTTTTTT. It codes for CASTPSYSFGTNEKLFF.